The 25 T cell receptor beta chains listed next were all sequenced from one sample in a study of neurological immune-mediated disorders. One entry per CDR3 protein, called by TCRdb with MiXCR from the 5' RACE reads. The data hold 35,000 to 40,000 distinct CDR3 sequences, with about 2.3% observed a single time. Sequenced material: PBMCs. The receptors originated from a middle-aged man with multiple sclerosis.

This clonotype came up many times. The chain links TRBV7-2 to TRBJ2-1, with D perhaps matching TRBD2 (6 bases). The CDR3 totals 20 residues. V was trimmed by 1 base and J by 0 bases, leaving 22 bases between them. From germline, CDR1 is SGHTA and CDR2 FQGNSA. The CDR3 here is CASSLGPLITSSSSYNEQFF. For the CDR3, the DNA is TGTGCCAGCAGCTTAGGTCCCCTAATTACTAGCTCCAGCTCCTACAATGAGCAGTTCTTC.

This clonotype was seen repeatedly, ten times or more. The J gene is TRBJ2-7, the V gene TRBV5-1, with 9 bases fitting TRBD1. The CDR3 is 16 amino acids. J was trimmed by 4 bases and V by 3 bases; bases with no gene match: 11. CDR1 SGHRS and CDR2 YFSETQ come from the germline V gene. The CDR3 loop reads CASSYDPGQGSYEQYF. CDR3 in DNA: TGCGCCAGCAGCTATGACCCGGGACAGGGATCTTACGAGCAGTACTTC.

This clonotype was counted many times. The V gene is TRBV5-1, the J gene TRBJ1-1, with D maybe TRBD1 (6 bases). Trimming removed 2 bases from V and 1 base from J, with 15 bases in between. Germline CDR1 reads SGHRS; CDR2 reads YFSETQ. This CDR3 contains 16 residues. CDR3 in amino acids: CASSLRDTSPNTEAFF. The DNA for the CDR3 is TGCGCCAGCAGCTTACGGGACACCAGCCCGAACACTGAAGCTTTCTTT.

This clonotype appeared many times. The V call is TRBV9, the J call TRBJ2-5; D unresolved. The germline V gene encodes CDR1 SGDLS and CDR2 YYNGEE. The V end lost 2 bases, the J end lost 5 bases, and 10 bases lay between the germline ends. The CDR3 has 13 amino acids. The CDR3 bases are TGTGCCAGCAGCGTCTTGGGTTGGGAGACCCAGTACTTC. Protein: CASSVLGWETQYF. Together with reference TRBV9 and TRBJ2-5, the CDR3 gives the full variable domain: DSGVTQTPKHLITATGQRVTLRCSPRSGDLSVYWYQQSLDQGLQFLIQYYNGEERAKGNILERFSAQQFPDLHSELNLSSLELGDSALYFCASSVLGWETQYFGPGTRLLVL.

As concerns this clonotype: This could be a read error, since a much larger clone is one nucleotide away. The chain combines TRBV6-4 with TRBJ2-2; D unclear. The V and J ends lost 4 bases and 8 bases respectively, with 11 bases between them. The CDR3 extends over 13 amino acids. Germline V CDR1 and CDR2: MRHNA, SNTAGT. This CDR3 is CASSGQIEGELFF. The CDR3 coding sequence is TGTGCCAGCAGTGGACAAATAGAAGGGGAGCTGTTTTTT.

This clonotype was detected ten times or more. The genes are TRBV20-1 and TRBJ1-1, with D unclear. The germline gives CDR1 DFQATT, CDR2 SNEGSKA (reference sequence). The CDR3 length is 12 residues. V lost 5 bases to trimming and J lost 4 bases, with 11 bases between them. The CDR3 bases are TGCAGTGCTTCAAGGTTTGCCACTGAAGCTTTCTTT. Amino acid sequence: CSASRFATEAFF.

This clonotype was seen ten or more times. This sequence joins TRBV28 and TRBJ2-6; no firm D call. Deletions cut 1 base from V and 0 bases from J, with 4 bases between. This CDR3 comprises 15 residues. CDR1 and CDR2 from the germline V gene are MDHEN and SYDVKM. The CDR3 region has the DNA TGTGCCAGCAGTTTATACAGCTCTGGGGCCAACGTCCTGACTTTC. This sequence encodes CASSLYSSGANVLTF.

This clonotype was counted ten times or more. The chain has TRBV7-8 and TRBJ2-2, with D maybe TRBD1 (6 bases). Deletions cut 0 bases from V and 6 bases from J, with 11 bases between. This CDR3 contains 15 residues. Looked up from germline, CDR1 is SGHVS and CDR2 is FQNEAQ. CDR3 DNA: TGTGCCAGCAGCTTAGCTACAGGGTGGCCCGGGGAGCTGTTTTTT. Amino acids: CASSLATGWPGELFF.

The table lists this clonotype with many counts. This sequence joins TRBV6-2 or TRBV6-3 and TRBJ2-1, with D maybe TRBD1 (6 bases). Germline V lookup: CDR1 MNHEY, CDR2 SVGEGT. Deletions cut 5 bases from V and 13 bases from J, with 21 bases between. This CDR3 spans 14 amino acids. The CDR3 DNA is TGTGCCAGCAGTGAACCGGGACATAGGAGAGGTCAGTTCTTC. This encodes CASSEPGHRRGQFF.

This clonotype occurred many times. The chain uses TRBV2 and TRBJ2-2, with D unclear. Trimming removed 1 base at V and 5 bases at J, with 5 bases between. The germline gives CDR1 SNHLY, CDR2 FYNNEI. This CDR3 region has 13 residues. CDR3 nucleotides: TGTGCCAGCAGTGAAGGGTGGACCGGGGAGCTGTTTTTT. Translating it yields CASSEGWTGELFF.

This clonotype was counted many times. Here the CDR3 reads CASTREAQPQHF. CDR3 bases: TGTGCCAGCACCAGGGAGGCTCAGCCCCAGCATTTT. The J gene is TRBJ1-5, the V gene TRBV6-6, with a weak D call TRBD1 (5 bases). The V end lost 7 bases, the J end lost 6 bases, and 10 bases lay between the germline ends. Germline V gene data show CDR1 as MNHNY and CDR2 as SVGAGI (reference sequence). The CDR3 length is 12 residues.

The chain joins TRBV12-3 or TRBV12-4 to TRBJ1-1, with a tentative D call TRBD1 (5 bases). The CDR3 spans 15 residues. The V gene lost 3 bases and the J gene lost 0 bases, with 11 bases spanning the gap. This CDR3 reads CASSLGGIMNTEAFF. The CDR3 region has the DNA TGTGCCAGCAGTTTGGGGGGGATCATGAACACTGAAGCTTTCTTT.

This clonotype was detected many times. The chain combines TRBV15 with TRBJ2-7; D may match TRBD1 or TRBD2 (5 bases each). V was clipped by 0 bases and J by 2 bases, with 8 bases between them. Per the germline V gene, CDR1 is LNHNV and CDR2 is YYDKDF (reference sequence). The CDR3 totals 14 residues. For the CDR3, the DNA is TGTGCCACCAGCAGAGACGGGGCAACCTACGAGCAGTACTTC. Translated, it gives CATSRDGATYEQYF.

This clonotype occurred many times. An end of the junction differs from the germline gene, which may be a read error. The CDR3, as DNA: TGTGCCAGCAGTCAAGGACGGGGCCAAGGGACCCAGTACTTC. Encoded protein: CASSQGRGQGTQYF. The V gene is TRBV12-3 or TRBV12-4, the J gene TRBJ2-5; the D gene could be TRBD1 or TRBD2 (5 bases each). The CDR3 is 14 amino acids.

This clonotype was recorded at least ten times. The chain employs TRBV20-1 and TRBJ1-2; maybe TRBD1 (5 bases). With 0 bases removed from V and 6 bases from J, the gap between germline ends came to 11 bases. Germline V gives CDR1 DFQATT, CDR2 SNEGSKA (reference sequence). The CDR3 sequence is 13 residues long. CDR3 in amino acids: CSARDRVTDGYTF. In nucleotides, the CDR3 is TGCAGTGCTAGAGACAGGGTAACCGATGGCTACACCTTC.

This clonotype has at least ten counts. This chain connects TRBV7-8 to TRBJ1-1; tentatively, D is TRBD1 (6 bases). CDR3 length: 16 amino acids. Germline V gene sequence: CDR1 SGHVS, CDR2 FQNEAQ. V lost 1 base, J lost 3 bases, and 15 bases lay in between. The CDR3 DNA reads TGTGCCAGCAGCTTAGGTTCACAGGGTAGGGACACTGAAGCTTTCTTT. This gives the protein CASSLGSQGRDTEAFF.

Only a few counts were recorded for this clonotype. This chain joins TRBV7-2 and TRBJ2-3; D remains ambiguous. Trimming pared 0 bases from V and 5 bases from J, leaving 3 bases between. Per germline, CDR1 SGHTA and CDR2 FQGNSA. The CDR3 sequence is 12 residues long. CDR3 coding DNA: TGTGCCAGCAGCTTAGCGAAAGATACGCAGTATTTT. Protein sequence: CASSLAKDTQYF.

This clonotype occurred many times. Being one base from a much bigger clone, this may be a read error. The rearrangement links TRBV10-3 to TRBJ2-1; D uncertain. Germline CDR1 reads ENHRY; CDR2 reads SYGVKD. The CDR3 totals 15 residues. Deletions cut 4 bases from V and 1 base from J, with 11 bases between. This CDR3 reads CAISGYERSYNEQFF. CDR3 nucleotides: TGTGCCATCAGTGGGTACGAGAGATCCTACAATGAGCAGTTCTTC.

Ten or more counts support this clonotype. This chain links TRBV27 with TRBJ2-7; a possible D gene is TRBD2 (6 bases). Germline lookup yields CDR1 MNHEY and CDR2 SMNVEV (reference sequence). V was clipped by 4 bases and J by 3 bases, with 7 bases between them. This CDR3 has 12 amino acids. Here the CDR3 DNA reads TGTGCCAGCAGTTCCGGGAGCTACGAGCAGTACTTC. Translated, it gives CASSSGSYEQYF.

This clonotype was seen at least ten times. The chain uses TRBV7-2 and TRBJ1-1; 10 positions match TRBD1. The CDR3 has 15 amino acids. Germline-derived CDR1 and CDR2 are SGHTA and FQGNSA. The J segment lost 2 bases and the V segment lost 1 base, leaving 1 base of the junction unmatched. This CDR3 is CASSLGDRGNTEAFF. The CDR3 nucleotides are TGTGCCAGCAGCTTAGGGGACAGGGGTAACACTGAAGCTTTCTTT.

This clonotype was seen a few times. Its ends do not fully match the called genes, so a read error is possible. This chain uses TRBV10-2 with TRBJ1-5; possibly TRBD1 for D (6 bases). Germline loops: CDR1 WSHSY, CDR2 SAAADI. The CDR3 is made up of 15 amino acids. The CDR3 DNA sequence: TGCGCCAGCAGTGGGGGGGGCTATAGCAATCAGCCCCAGAATTTT. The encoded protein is CASSGGGYSNQPQNF.

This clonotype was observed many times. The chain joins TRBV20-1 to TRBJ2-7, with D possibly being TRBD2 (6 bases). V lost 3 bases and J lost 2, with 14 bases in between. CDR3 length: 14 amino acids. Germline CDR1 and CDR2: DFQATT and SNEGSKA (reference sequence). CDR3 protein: CSARRGDGTYEQYF. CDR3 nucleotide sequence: TGCAGTGCTAGGCGCGGGGACGGAACCTACGAGCAGTACTTC.

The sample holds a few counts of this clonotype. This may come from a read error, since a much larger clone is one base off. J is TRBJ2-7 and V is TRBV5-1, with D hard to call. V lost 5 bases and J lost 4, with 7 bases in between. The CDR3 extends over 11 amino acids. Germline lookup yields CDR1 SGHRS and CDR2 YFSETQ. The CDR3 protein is CASRSEYEQYF. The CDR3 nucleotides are TGCGCCAGCAGATCCGAATACGAGCAGTACTTC. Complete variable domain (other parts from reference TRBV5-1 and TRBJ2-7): KAGVTQTPRYLIKTRGQQVTLSCSPISGHRSVSWYQQTPGQGLQFLFEYFSETQRNKGNFPGRFSGRQFSNSRSEMNVSTLELGDSALYLCASRSEYEQYFGPGTRLTVT.

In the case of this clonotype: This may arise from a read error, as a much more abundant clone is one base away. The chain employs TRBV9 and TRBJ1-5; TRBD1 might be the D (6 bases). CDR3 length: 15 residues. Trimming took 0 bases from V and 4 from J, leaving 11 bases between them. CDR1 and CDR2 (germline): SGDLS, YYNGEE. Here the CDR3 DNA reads TGTGCCAGCAGCGTAGACGGGACAACGAATCAGCCCCAGCATTTT. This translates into CASSVDGTTNQPQHF.

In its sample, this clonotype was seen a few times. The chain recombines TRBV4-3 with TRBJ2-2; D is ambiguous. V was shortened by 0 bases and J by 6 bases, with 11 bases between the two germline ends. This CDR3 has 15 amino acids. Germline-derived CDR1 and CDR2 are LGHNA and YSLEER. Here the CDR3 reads CASSQDFWGPGELFF. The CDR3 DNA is TGCGCCAGCAGCCAAGATTTTTGGGGTCCCGGGGAGCTGTTTTTT.